The clone carrying this T cell receptor beta chain was counted between two and nine times. As yet, its antigen is unknown. The germline CDR1 and CDR2 sequences are GTSNPN and SVGIG (reference sequence). This CDR3 has 11 amino acids. Trimming took off 5 bases at V and 7 bases at J, with 9 bases between the two ends. The sample is drawn from a study of identical twins. Study-wide points: Weaker excess twin sharing was seen among beta out-of-frame sequences.

Unique molecular identifiers were present on cDNA, and template switching added a universal primer site. TCRdb itself ran the 5' RACE reads through MiXCR, one entry per CDR3 protein. The table records around 340,000 distinct CDR3 sequences, about 10% of them present only once. The rearrangement uses TRBV30 and TRBJ1-3; D not resolved. The TCR originated in a woman in her forties or fifties in good health. The sample comprised naive T cells sorted from blood. The CDR3 sequence: CAWAGSNTIYF. Written as DNA, the CDR3 is TGTGCCTGGGCTGGCTCGAACACCATATATTTT.